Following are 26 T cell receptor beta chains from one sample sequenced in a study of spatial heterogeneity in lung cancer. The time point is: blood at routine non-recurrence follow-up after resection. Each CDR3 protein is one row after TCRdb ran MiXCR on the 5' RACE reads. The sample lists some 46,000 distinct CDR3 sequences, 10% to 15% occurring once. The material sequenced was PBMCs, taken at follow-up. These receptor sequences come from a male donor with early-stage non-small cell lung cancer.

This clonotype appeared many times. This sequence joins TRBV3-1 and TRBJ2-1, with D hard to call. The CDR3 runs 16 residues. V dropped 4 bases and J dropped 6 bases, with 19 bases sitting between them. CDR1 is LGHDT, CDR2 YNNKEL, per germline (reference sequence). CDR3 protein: CASSPPPPAFGNEQFF. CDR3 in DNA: TGTGCCAGCAGCCCCCCCCCACCGGCCTTCGGCAATGAGCAGTTCTTC.

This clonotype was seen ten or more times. In DNA, the CDR3 is TGTGCCAGCAGCTTGAAGTCCCCAGATACGCAGTATTTT. Translating it yields CASSLKSPDTQYF. The J gene is TRBJ2-3, the V gene TRBV11-3; D is unclear. The V end lost 3 bases, the J end lost 4 bases, and 8 bases lay between the germline ends. CDR1 SGHNT and CDR2 YENEEA come from the germline V gene. This CDR3 has 13 residues.

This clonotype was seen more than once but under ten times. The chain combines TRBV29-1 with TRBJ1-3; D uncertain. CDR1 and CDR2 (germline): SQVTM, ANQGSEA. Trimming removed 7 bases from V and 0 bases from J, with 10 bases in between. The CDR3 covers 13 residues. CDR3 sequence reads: CSATPPSGNTIYF. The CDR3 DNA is TGCAGCGCTACCCCCCCCTCTGGAAACACCATATATTTT.

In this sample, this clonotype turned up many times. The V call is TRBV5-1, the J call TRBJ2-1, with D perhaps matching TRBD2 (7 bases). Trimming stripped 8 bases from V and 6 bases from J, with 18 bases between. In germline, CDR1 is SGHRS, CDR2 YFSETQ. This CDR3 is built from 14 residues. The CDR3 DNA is TGCGCCAGTACCGACCCGGGGGGCTCCAATGAGCAGTTCTTC. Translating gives CASTDPGGSNEQFF.

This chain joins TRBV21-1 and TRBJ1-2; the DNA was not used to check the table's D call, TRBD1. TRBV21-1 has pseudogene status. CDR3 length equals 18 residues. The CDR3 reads CARTEGYRGQICAYGYTF. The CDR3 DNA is TGTGCCAGAACGGAAGGATATCGGGGACAGATCTGCGCCTATGGCTACACCTTC.

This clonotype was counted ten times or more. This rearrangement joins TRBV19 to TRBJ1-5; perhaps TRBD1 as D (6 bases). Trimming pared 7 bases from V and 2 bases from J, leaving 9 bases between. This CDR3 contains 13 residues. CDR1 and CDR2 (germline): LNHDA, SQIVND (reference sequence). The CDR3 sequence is CASTRTGNQPQHF. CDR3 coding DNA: TGTGCCAGTACTCGGACAGGCAATCAGCCCCAGCATTTT.

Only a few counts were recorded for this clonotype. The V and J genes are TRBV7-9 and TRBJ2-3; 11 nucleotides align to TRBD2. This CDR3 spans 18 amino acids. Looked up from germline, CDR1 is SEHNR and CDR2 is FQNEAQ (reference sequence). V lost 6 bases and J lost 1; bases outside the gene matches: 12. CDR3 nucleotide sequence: TGTGCCAGCAGTCCGTGGGCTGTGACTAGCGGGGGCACAGATACGCAGTATTTT. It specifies CASSPWAVTSGGTDTQYF.

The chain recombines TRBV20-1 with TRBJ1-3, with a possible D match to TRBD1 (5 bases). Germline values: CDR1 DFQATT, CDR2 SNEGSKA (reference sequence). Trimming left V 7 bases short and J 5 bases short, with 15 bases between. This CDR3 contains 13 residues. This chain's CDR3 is CSGRDGSRNTIYF. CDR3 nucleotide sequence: TGCAGTGGGAGGGACGGTTCTAGAAACACCATATATTTT.

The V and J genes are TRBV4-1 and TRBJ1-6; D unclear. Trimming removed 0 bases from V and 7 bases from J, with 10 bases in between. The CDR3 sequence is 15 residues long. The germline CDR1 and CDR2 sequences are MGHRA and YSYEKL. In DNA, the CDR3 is TGCGCCAGCAGCCAAGAGGGGTTTAGCAATTCACCCCTCCACTTT. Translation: CASSQEGFSNSPLHF.

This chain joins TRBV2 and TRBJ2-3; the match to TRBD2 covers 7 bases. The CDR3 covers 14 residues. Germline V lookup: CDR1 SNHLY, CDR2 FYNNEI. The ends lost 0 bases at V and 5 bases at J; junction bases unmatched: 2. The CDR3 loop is CASSEAGEGDTQYF. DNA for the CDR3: TGTGCCAGCAGTGAAGCGGGGGAGGGAGATACGCAGTATTTT.

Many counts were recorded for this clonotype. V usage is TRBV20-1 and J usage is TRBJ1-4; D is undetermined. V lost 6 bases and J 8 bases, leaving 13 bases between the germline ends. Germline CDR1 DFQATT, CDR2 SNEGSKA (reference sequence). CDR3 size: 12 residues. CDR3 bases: TGCAGTGCGGCAGACCGAGGAGAAAAACTGTTTTTT. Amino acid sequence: CSAADRGEKLFF.

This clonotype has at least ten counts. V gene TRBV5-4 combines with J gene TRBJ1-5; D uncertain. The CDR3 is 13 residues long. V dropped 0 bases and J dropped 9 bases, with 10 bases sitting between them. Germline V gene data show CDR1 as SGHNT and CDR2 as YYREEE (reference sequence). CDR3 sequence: CASSLVVIRPQHF. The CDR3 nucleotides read TGTGCCAGCAGCTTGGTAGTGATCCGGCCCCAGCATTTT.

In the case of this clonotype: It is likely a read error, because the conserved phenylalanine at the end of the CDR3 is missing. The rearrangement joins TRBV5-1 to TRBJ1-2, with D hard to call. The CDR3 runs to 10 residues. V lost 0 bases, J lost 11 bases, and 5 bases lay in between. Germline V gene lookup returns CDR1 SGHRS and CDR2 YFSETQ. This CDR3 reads CASSLAGYTY. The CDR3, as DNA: TGCGCCAGCAGCTTGGCAGGTTACACCTAC.

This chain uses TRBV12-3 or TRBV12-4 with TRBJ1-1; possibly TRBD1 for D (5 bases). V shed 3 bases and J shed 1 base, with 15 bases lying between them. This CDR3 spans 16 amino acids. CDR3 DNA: TGTGCCAGCAGTTTGTTCCAGGGTTCTGGGAACACTGAAGCTTTCTTT. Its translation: CASSLFQGSGNTEAFF.

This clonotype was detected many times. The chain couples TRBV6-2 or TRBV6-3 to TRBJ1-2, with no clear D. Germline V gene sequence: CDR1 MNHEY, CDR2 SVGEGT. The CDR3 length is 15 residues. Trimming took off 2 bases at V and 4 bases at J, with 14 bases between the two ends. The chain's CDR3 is CASSYNWNKSYGYTF. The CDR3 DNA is TGTGCCAGCAGTTACAATTGGAACAAAAGCTATGGCTACACCTTC.

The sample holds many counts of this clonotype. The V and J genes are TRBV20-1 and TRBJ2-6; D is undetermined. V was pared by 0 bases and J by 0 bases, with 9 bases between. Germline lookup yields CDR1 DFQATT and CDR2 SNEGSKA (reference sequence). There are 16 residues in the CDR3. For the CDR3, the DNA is TGCAGTGCTAGAGATAGGCGAATCTCTGGGGCCAACGTCCTGACTTTC. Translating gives CSARDRRISGANVLTF.

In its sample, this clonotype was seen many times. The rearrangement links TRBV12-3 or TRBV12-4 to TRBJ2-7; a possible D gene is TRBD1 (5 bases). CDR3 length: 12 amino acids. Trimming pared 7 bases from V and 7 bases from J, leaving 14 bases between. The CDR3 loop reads CASTQQVGEQYF. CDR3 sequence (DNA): TGTGCCAGCACCCAACAGGTCGGGGAGCAGTACTTC.

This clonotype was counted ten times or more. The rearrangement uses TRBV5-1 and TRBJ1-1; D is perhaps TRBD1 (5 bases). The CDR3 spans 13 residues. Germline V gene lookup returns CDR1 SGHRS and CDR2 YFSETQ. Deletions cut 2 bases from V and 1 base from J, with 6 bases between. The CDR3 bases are TGCGCCAGCAGCTTTACAGGGAACACTGAAGCTTTCTTT. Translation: CASSFTGNTEAFF.

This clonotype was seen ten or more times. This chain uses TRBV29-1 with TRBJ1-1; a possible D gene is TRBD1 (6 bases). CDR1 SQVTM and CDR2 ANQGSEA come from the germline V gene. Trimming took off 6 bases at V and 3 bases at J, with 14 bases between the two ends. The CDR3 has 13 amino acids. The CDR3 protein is CSVQGYEDTEAFF. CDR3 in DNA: TGCAGCGTCCAGGGGTACGAGGACACTGAAGCTTTCTTT.

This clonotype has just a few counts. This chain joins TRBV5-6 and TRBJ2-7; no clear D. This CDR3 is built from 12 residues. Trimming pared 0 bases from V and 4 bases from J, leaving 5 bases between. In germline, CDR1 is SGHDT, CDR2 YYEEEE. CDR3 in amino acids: CASSLARYEQYF. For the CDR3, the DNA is TGTGCCAGCAGCTTGGCCAGGTACGAGCAGTACTTC.

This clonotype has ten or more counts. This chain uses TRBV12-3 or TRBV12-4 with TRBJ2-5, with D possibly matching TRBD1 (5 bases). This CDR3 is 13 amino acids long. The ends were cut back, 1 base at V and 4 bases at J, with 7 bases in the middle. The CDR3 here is CASSLEQGETQYF. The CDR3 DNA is TGTGCCAGCAGTTTAGAGCAGGGAGAGACCCAGTACTTC.

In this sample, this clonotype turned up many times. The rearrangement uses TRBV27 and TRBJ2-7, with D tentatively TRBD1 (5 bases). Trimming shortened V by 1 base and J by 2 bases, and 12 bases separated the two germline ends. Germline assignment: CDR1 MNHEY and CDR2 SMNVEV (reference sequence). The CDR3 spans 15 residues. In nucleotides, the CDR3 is TGTGCCAGCAGTTTATTATCCAGGGCTGCCTACGAGCAGTACTTC. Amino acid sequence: CASSLLSRAAYEQYF.

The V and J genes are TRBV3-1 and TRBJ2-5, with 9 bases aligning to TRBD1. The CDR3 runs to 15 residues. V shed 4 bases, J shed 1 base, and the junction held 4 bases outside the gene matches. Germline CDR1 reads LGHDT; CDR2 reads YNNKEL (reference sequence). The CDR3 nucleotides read TGTGCCAGCAGCCTGGGACAGGGCCCCCAAGAGACCCAGTACTTC. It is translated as CASSLGQGPQETQYF.

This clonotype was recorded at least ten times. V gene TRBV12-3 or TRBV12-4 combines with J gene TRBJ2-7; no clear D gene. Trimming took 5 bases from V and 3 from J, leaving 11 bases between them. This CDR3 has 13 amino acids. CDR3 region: CASSQPPFYEQYF. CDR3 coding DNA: TGTGCCAGCAGTCAGCCACCCTTCTACGAGCAGTACTTC.

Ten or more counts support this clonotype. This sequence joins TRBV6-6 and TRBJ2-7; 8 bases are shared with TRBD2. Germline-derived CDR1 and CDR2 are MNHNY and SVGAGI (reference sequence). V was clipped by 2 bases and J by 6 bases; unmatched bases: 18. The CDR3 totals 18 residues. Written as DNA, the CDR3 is TGTGCCAGCAGTTACCCCCGGGGATCAGCGGGAGTGCGGGGCGAGCAGTACTTC. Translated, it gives CASSYPRGSAGVRGEQYF.

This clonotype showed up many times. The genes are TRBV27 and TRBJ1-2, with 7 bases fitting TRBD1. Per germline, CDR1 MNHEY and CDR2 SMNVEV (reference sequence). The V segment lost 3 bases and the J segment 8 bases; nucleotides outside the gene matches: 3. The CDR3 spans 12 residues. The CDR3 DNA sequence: TGTGCCAGCAGTTTTCAGGGGGGCGGCTACACCTTC. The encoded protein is CASSFQGGGYTF.